Included here is one T cell receptor (beta chain) sequence, with context. Antigen specificity is unknown. Repertoires were generated with immunoSEQ multiplex PCR, while TCRdb's copy carries only in-frame clones and drops some. The profile shows around 50,000 clones, more than 65% of them singletons. The V end lost 0 bases, the J end lost 5 bases, and 13 bases lay between the germline ends. The CDR3 length is 15 residues. Per the germline V gene, CDR1 is LNHDA and CDR2 is SQIVND (reference sequence). The time point: week 35, safety follow-up. Topical imiquimod was applied with each vaccine dose, which held 300 ug of mutant IDH1 20-mer peptide. This entry comes from a study of a mutant IDH1 vaccine in newly diagnosed glioma. Study-level information: Vaccination was launched 4-6 weeks after radiotherapy alone, or with temozolomide cycles. Earlier treatment was radiotherapy, temozolomide, or both, with most getting both.

This receptor was obtained from a man aged 40-49 years with glioma. The chain uses TRBV19 and TRBJ1-2; D remains unclear. The sample here was PBMCs, taken from a glioma patient whose treatment included an IDH1 peptide vaccine. The CDR3 region has the DNA TGTGCCAGTAGTATAGATCTAACAGAACCTTATGGCTACACCTTC. Its protein is CASSIDLTEPYGYTF.